Listed below are T cell receptor beta chains from one sample, sequenced in a study of metastatic and nonmetastatic thyroid tumors. MiXCR re-clonotyped the PCR reads for TCRdb. The data show roughly 13,000 clones, approximately 24% seen once. The sequencing input was tumor tissue. The receptors come from a female donor with papillary thyroid cancer or a benign thyroid nodule (not recorded which). Some clones in this sample may be carry-over from other donors' samples. The CDR3 runs from the conserved cysteine through the conserved F or W. The D gene is left open where the match is weak. Rows give clone size only sometimes, using once, few, many, or a class for an expanded clone.

TGTGCCAGCAGCCAAGAAGGTTCGAATGGGGCCAACGTCCTGACTTTC CASSQEGSNGANVLTF - - TRBJ2-6 TRBV3-1
TGTGCCAGCAGCTTGGCGGGAGGGAGGGTCAAAGAGACCCAGTACTTC CASSLAGGRVKETQYF many TRBD2 TRBJ2-5 TRBV5-6
TGTGCCAGCAGCCTCGGGACTAGTGGGCCTGATACGCAGTATTTT CASSLGTSGPDTQYF - TRBD2 TRBJ2-3 TRBV11-3
TGTGCCAGCAGTGAAGCATTAGTAGGGGACTCCTATGGCTACACCTTC CASSEALVGDSYGYTF medium-sized - TRBJ1-2 TRBV6-1
TGTGCCAGCAGTGGACGGACAGGGGGCTCCAGCGGGCCTATCTTC CASSGRTGGSSGPIF - TRBD1 TRBJ2-1 TRBV2
TGTCCCAGCAGCGTAGCGGCAGGGCGGCAAGGGACCCAGTACTTC CPSSVAAGRQGTQYF - - TRBJ2-5 TRBV9
TGTGCCATCAGTCGGGAGCCCCCTCGCCCTGAAGCTTTCTTT CAISREPPRPEAFF medium-sized - TRBJ1-1 TRBV10-3
TGTGCCAGCAGTTTCTCTCGGGCGGGAGGGCCCACAGATACGCAGTATTTT CASSFSRAGGPTDTQYF - TRBD2 TRBJ2-3 TRBV6-5
TGTGCCAGCAAGACAGGGGCTTTGTATGGCTACACCTTC CASKTGALYGYTF - TRBD1 TRBJ1-2 TRBV6-1
TGCAGTGCTAGTCCACATTGGCCAAGTGAGACCCAGTACTTC CSASPHWPSETQYF - - TRBJ2-5 TRBV20-1
TGTGCCAGCAGTCGAGGACAGTTCTCCTACGAGCAGTACTTC CASSRGQFSYEQYF few - TRBJ2-7 TRBV2
TGCAGTGTCCACAGGGGACGGGCAGATACGCAGTATTTT CSVHRGRADTQYF once TRBD1 TRBJ2-3 TRBV20-1
TGTGCCAGCAGCCAAGTGGCAGATACGCAGTATTTT CASSQVADTQYF medium-sized - TRBJ2-3 TRBV3-1
TGTGCCAGCAGTTCCGACATGGGCTCCTCCTCTTGGGCCAACGTCCTGACTTTC CASSSDMGSSSWANVLTF - - TRBJ2-6 TRBV27
TGCGCCAGCACCCGAATTGGACAGTCGAATGAGCAGTTCTTC CASTRIGQSNEQFF many - TRBJ2-1 TRBV5-1
TGCAGTGCTAGACGGGAGGGCCTCCCCGAGCAGTACTTC CSARREGLPEQYF many TRBD2 TRBJ2-7 TRBV20-1
TGTGCCAGCAGCTTGCTAGCGGGGAGCTCCTACGAGCAGTACTTC CASSLLAGSSYEQYF - TRBD2 TRBJ2-7 TRBV5-5
TGTGCCAGCAGTGAAGAGGGACAGGGATTTCAGCCCCAGCATTTT CASSEEGQGFQPQHF - TRBD1 TRBJ1-5 TRBV6-1
TGTGCCAGCAGTGAGGTCGGGGATAATTCACCCCTCCACTTT CASSEVGDNSPLHF medium-sized - TRBJ1-6 TRBV2
TGCGCCAGCAGAGGAAACGCGGATTATGGCTACACCTTC CASRGNADYGYTF - - TRBJ1-2 TRBV30
TGTGCCAGCAGTGAAGGGACCCCGCTAAGGGATACGCAGTATTTT CASSEGTPLRDTQYF medium-sized - TRBJ2-3 TRBV6-1
TGTGCCAGCAGTTACCGGGGACAGTGCTACGAGCATTACTTC CASSYRGQCYEHYF few TRBD1 TRBJ2-7 TRBV6-2/TRBV6-3
TGTGCCAGCAGCCAAGGTCGGGTTGATACGCAGTATTTT CASSQGRVDTQYF - - TRBJ2-3 TRBV3-1
TGTGCCAACCACCCCCCAGCTTTCTTT CANHPPAFF few - TRBJ1-1 TRBV24-1
TGTGCCAGCAGCTTGAGGTGGCGGTTGAACACTGAAGCTTTCTTT CASSLRWRLNTEAFF - - TRBJ1-1 TRBV5-6
TGTGCCAGCAGCCCCAGCCCGTCCAATACGCAGTATTTT CASSPSPSNTQYF many - TRBJ2-3 TRBV7-8
TGTGCCAGCAGTGACTCGAAGGGGAGCGCAGATACGCAGTATTTT CASSDSKGSADTQYF medium-sized - TRBJ2-3 TRBV6-4
TGCGCCAGCAGCCCTTGGGGGGACAGCTCTGGGGCCAACGTCCTGACTTTC CASSPWGDSSGANVLTF many - TRBJ2-6 TRBV5-1
TGTGCCAGCACCCCCGGACTTGGCCCCACGTCCTACAATGAGCAGTTCTTC CASTPGLGPTSYNEQFF medium-sized - TRBJ2-1 TRBV27
TGCAGCGGAAGGACTAGCATCGATGAGCAGTTCTTC CSGRTSIDEQFF many TRBD2 TRBJ2-1 TRBV29-1
TGTGCCAGTAGTATGAAGGACAGGGATTACGAGCAGTACTTC CASSMKDRDYEQYF - TRBD1 TRBJ2-7 TRBV19
TGTGCCAGCAGCTTGGGCCATCGGGGTAGCGGGATCTACAATGAGCAGTTCTTC CASSLGHRGSGIYNEQFF many TRBD2 TRBJ2-1 TRBV5-5
TGTGCCTGGAGTGTATCGGCTAACACTGAAGCTTTCTTT CAWSVSANTEAFF medium-sized - TRBJ1-1 TRBV30
TGCGCCAGCAGCTTGGTAGGTCAGCCTGGCGAGCAGTACTTC CASSLVGQPGEQYF - - TRBJ2-7 TRBV5-1
TGTGCCAGCAGTTCGGGAGGGTCCTCCTACGAGCAGTACTTC CASSSGGSSYEQYF medium-sized TRBD2 TRBJ2-7 TRBV2
TGTGCCAGCAAACAGGGGGGTTGGTGGGATGGCTACACCTTC CASKQGGWWDGYTF medium-sized TRBD1 TRBJ1-2 TRBV28
TGTGCCAGCAGCCCAACAAGCTCCTACAATGAGCAGTTCTTC CASSPTSSYNEQFF few - TRBJ2-1 TRBV5-4
TGTGCCATCAGCGGGGGGGTTATTCGGACTAGCACAGATACGCAGTATTTT CAISGGVIRTSTDTQYF medium-sized TRBD2 TRBJ2-3 TRBV10-3
TGTGCCAGCAGTTTAGTGGACAGGAGAGGCTATGGCTACACCTTC CASSLVDRRGYGYTF - TRBD1 TRBJ1-2 TRBV12-3/TRBV12-4
TGCGCCAGCAGCTTGGGGGCGGAGGCCGGGGAGCTGTTTTTT CASSLGAEAGELFF once - TRBJ2-2 TRBV5-1
TGTGCCAGCAGTTTATCCCTACGGGGCCTTCCTAGCACAGATACGCAGTATTTT CASSLSLRGLPSTDTQYF - - TRBJ2-3 TRBV27
TGCAGTGCTAGCTCCACAGGGAGCGCACCCTCCGAGCAGTACTTC CSASSTGSAPSEQYF many - TRBJ2-7 TRBV20-1
TGTGCCAGCAGCTTTTTTACAGGGAGGAATTATGGCTACACCTTC CASSFFTGRNYGYTF - - TRBJ1-2 TRBV5-8
TGTGCCAGCAGGATCCGGGGATCCAGGGAGCTTTTTTTT CASRIRGSRELFF few - TRBJ2-2 TRBV28
TGTGCCAGCAGTTATGGCGAGCAGTACTTC CASSYGEQYF - - TRBJ2-7 TRBV28
TGTGCCAGCAGCTTGGTTGCGTCGCGGGGACAGCCCCAGCATTTT CASSLVASRGQPQHF many - TRBJ1-5 TRBV5-5
TGTGCCAGCAGCCTCGGGGGGTCCTATGGCTACACCTTC CASSLGGSYGYTF few - TRBJ1-2 TRBV28
TGCAGTGCTAGAGATGGCCGGGCTAGCGGTTCCTACGAGCAGTACTTC CSARDGRASGSYEQYF - TRBD2 TRBJ2-7 TRBV20-1
TGTGCCAGCAGTTCCCAGATAACCGATCAGCCCCAGCATTTT CASSSQITDQPQHF - - TRBJ1-5 TRBV28
TGCAGTGCAGGAGGGGGCAGAAACACCATATATTTT CSAGGGRNTIYF medium-sized TRBD1 TRBJ1-3 TRBV20-1
TGTGCCAGCAGCCTCGGGATTATCGGGTTCGACGAGCAGTACTTC CASSLGIIGFDEQYF - - TRBJ2-7 TRBV9
TGTGCCAGCAGCTTAGGACAGGGGGCCGGCGAGCAGTACTTC CASSLGQGAGEQYF - TRBD1 TRBJ2-7 TRBV13
TGTGCCAGCAGTTACTCGCCCGCAGGGACCCCCTATGGCTACACCTTC CASSYSPAGTPYGYTF medium-sized - TRBJ1-2 TRBV6-5
TGTGCCAGCAGCCAAGAGCGGCTAGCTCGTGAGCAGTTCTTC CASSQERLAREQFF many - TRBJ2-1 TRBV4-2
TGTGCCAGCAGATCTCCGGAGAACACTGAAGCTTTCTTT CASRSPENTEAFF - - TRBJ1-1 TRBV7-8
TGTGCCAGCAGCTTGATCGGGGAAGAGCAGTTCTTC CASSLIGEEQFF - - TRBJ2-1 TRBV11-2
TGTGCCTTAGGACAGGGGGCGGATGGGGCCAACGTCCTGACTTTC CALGQGADGANVLTF - TRBD1 TRBJ2-6 TRBV30